Shown below are 25 T cell receptor beta chains from a single sample sequenced in a study of blood T cells in healthy people across ages. PCR was performed a second time for roughly 7 to 12 cycles using a sample-barcoded 5' primer and a J-beta primer mix. TCRdb re-called the 5' RACE reads through MiXCR, storing one row per CDR3 protein. The repertoire holds about 1 million distinct CDR3 sequences, with under 45% as singletons. The specimen sequenced was blood. These receptors originate from a woman aged 60-75 years in good health.

J is TRBJ1-5 and V is TRBV7-9, with D uncertain. The CDR3 totals 12 residues. Germline V gene lookup returns CDR1 SEHNR and CDR2 FQNEAQ (reference sequence). The V and J ends lost 5 bases and 4 bases respectively, with 6 bases between them. The CDR3 sequence is CASSEMNQPQHF. The CDR3 nucleotides read TGTGCCAGCAGCGAAATGAATCAGCCCCAGCATTTT.

This clonotype was observed a few times. The J gene is TRBJ1-1, the V gene TRBV13, with D possibly being TRBD1 (5 bases). CDR3 size: 15 residues. The germline V gene has CDR1 PRHDT and CDR2 FYEKMQ (reference sequence). Between the trimmed V and J ends, which lost 5 bases and 6 bases, there was a span of 19 bases. The CDR3 loop reads CASSASGAGKAEAFF. The CDR3 bases are TGTGCCAGCAGCGCCTCTGGGGCAGGGAAAGCTGAAGCTTTCTTT. The full variable domain, with the rest looked up from reference TRBV13 and TRBJ1-1, is AAGVIQSPRHLIKEKRETATLKCYPIPRHDTVYWYQQGPGQDPQFLISFYEKMQSDKGSIPDRFSAQQFSDYHSELNMSSLELGDSALYFCASSASGAGKAEAFFGQGTRLTVV.

The rearrangement links TRBV6-1 to TRBJ2-3, with a weak D call TRBD2 (6 bases). The germline V gene has CDR1 MNHNS and CDR2 SASEGT. Trimming pared 4 bases from V and 4 bases from J, leaving 15 bases between. This CDR3 has 15 residues. CDR3: CASSGASESADTQYF. The CDR3 DNA sequence: TGTGCCAGCAGTGGGGCTAGCGAGAGTGCAGATACGCAGTATTTT.

V gene TRBV5-1 combines with J gene TRBJ1-4; D is unclear. Germline V gene lookup returns CDR1 SGHRS and CDR2 YFSETQ. Trimming pared 5 bases from V and 8 bases from J, leaving 16 bases between. This CDR3 has 14 amino acids. CDR3 bases: TGCGCCAGCAGGTTGATCAGGATTTCGGAAAAACTGTTTTTT. Translation: CASRLIRISEKLFF. Together with reference TRBV5-1 and TRBJ1-4, the CDR3 gives the full variable domain: KAGVTQTPRYLIKTRGQQVTLSCSPISGHRSVSWYQQTPGQGLQFLFEYFSETQRNKGNFPGRFSGRQFSNSRSEMNVSTLELGDSALYLCASRLIRISEKLFFGSGTQLSVL.

The rearrangement links TRBV24-1 to TRBJ2-5; tentative D call: TRBD1 (7 bases). CDR3 length: 16 amino acids. CDR1 and CDR2 from the germline V gene are KGHDR and SFDVKD. The germline V and J ends were trimmed by 6 bases and 11 bases, with 27 bases remaining between them. The CDR3 coding sequence is TGTGCCACCAGTAGAGGCGGGACAGCGTCCGACAATGAGCAGTACTTC. Translated, it gives CATSRGGTASDNEQYF.

The chain employs TRBV20-1 and TRBJ2-7; weak D call: TRBD2 (6 bases). Germline V gene lookup returns CDR1 DFQATT and CDR2 SNEGSKA (reference sequence). V was clipped by 2 bases and J by 7 bases, with 12 bases between them. The CDR3 is made up of 12 amino acids. CDR3 in amino acids: CSARLGGGEQYF. CDR3 sequence (DNA): TGCAGTGCTAGACTCGGCGGAGGGGAGCAGTACTTC.

The chain employs TRBV7-8 and TRBJ2-7, with 9 bases identical to TRBD1. With V trimmed by 0 bases and J by 6 bases, 6 bases remained unmatched. Germline V gene lookup returns CDR1 SGHVS and CDR2 FQNEAQ. The CDR3 sequence is 15 residues long. CDR3 nucleotide sequence: TGTGCCAGCAGCTTAGCGTTGGGACAGGGCCGCGAGCAGTACTTC. It specifies CASSLALGQGREQYF.

The chain joins TRBV6-5 to TRBJ2-5; D not resolved. The J call may be wrong; the DNA end is better matched by TRBJ2-7. Germline V lookup: CDR1 MNHEY, CDR2 SVGAGI. The CDR3 spans 14 residues. In DNA, the CDR3 is TGTGCCAGCAGTCAAACGACTGTACCTTACGAGCAGTACTTC. Translation: CASSQTTVPYEQYF.

The chain carries TRBV7-2 and TRBJ2-4; D gene uncertain. This CDR3 comprises 15 residues. Trimming removed 5 bases from V and 2 bases from J, with 13 bases in between. CDR1 and CDR2 from the germline V gene are SGHTA and FQGNSA. The CDR3 DNA sequence: TGTGCCAGCAGCCCGAAAGTTAACCCCAAAAACATTCAGTACTTC. This translates into CASSPKVNPKNIQYF.

This clonotype has a count of ten or more. This chain uses TRBV20-1 with TRBJ2-1, with TRBD1 identical over 7 bases. Trimming cost V 5 bases and J 8 bases; bases outside gene matches: 12. The CDR3 consists of 14 residues. Looked up from germline, CDR1 is DFQATT and CDR2 is SNEGSKA (reference sequence). The CDR3 region has the DNA TGCAGTGCTCCCGGGACAGTCAATTACGATGAGCAGTTCTTC. It specifies CSAPGTVNYDEQFF.

This clonotype was recorded once. The chain joins TRBV5-1 to TRBJ2-1; tentative D call: TRBD1 (6 bases). Germline-derived CDR1 and CDR2 are SGHRS and YFSETQ. The CDR3 is 16 amino acids. V was trimmed by 0 bases and J by 7 bases, leaving 17 bases between them. CDR3 protein: CASSLDPRDTGNEQFF. The CDR3, as DNA: TGCGCCAGCAGCTTGGACCCCCGGGACACTGGAAATGAGCAGTTCTTC. The full variable domain, completed using reference TRBV5-1 and TRBJ2-1, is KAGVTQTPRYLIKTRGQQVTLSCSPISGHRSVSWYQQTPGQGLQFLFEYFSETQRNKGNFPGRFSGRQFSNSRSEMNVSTLELGDSALYLCASSLDPRDTGNEQFFGPGTRLTVL.

V gene TRBV27 combines with J gene TRBJ1-2, with D hard to call. Germline V gene lookup returns CDR1 MNHEY and CDR2 SMNVEV (reference sequence). CDR3 length equals 14 residues. V gave up 4 bases and J gave up 4 bases, with 13 bases separating them. This chain's CDR3 is CASSSRGYRYGYTF. The CDR3 nucleotides read TGTGCCAGCAGTTCGCGCGGGTACCGCTATGGCTACACCTTC.

J is TRBJ2-3 and V is TRBV12-3 or TRBV12-4; D ambiguous. Trimming left V 3 bases short and J 3 bases short, with 13 bases between. The CDR3 is 15 amino acids. This CDR3 reads CASSLGERLTDTQYF. The CDR3 DNA sequence: TGTGCCAGCAGTTTGGGCGAGCGCCTAACAGATACGCAGTATTTT.

The rearrangement joins TRBV28 to TRBJ2-6; perhaps TRBD1 as D (6 bases). The germline V gene has CDR1 MDHEN and CDR2 SYDVKM. Trimming removed 5 bases at V and 4 bases at J, with 12 bases between. This CDR3 comprises 15 residues. DNA of the CDR3: TGTGCCAGCAGTAAGAGGGGGATGGGGGCCAACGTCCTGACTTTC. It translates to CASSKRGMGANVLTF. The whole variable domain, filled in from reference TRBV28 and TRBJ2-6, reads DVKVTQSSRYLVKRTGEKVFLECVQDMDHENMFWYRQDPGLGLRLIYFSYDVKMKEKGDIPEGYSVSREKKERFSLILESASTNQTSMYLCASSKRGMGANVLTFGAGSRLTVL.

V usage is TRBV14 and J usage is TRBJ2-7; TRBD2 is a possible D gene (6 bases). CDR3 length: 14 residues. V was trimmed by 6 bases and J by 7 bases, leaving 19 bases between them. Germline V gene data show CDR1 as SGHDN and CDR2 as FVKESK. In DNA, the CDR3 is TGTGCCAGCAGTGGGGGGAGTCATTACTATGAGCAGTACTTC. Its translation is CASSGGSHYYEQYF.

The DNA of the CDR3 is TGTGCCAGCAGTTACAGCCCTGGGACAGGGTACTCCGGGGAGCTGTTTTTT. Amino acids: CASSYSPGTGYSGELFF. The gene calls are TRBV6-2 or TRBV6-3 and TRBJ2-2; 9 bases are shared with TRBD1. V dropped 2 bases and J dropped 6; count of bases not matched to a gene: 10. Germline V gene lookup returns CDR1 MNHEY and CDR2 SVGEGT. CDR3 length: 17 residues.

Of note for this clonotype: This could be a read error, since a much larger clone is one nucleotide away. This chain connects TRBV29-1 to TRBJ2-4; 8 bases align to TRBD1. Matching the DNA end better, TRBJ2-7 makes the J call doubtful. Germline CDR1 reads SQVTM; CDR2 reads ANQGSEA. The CDR3 sequence is 14 residues long. The CDR3 sequence is CSVRDRRNADEQYF. The CDR3 DNA follows: TGCAGCGTCCGGGACAGGAGGAACGCCGACGAGCAGTACTTC.

This chain joins TRBV4-1 and TRBJ1-5; D possibly corresponds to TRBD1 (6 bases). Germline values: CDR1 MGHRA, CDR2 YSYEKL. V lost 3 bases and J 1 base, leaving 16 bases between the germline ends. CDR3 length equals 17 residues. The CDR3 spells CASSQSGQPGSNQPQHF. The CDR3 DNA reads TGCGCCAGCAGCCAGAGTGGACAGCCCGGGAGCAATCAGCCCCAGCATTTT.

The chain uses TRBV21-1 and TRBJ1-1; the table's TRBD1 call for D was not verified on the DNA. TRBV21-1 is listed as a pseudogene. The CDR3 consists of 15 residues. The CDR3 DNA reads as TGTGCCAGCAGCAAGACAGGGGGACCGAACACTGAAGCTTTCTTT. Translation gives CASSKTGGPNTEAFF.

The chain uses TRBV20-1 and TRBJ2-7; D gene ambiguous. V was cut by 8 bases and J by 0 bases, with 14 bases left in between. Germline lookup yields CDR1 DFQATT and CDR2 SNEGSKA (reference sequence). This CDR3 is built from 13 residues. CDR3 sequence: CSPILRTSYEQYF. CDR3 nucleotide sequence: TGCAGTCCCATTTTACGTACCTCCTACGAGCAGTACTTC.

This sequence joins TRBV2 and TRBJ2-5; the D gene is possibly TRBD1 (5 bases). CDR3 length: 12 residues. Germline CDR1 SNHLY, CDR2 FYNNEI. V lost 6 bases to trimming and J lost 3 bases, with 8 bases between them. The CDR3, as DNA: TGTGCCAGCAGCGACAGCAAAGAGACCCAGTACTTC. Translating gives CASSDSKETQYF. Supplemented by reference TRBV2 and TRBJ2-5, the full variable domain reads EPEVTQTPSHQVTQMGQEVILRCVPISNHLYFYWYRQILGQKVEFLVSFYNNEISEKSEIFDDQFSVERPDGSNFTLKIRSTKLEDSAMYFCASSDSKETQYFGPGTRLLVL.

This clonotype was found a few times. The chain links TRBV27 to TRBJ2-7; 9 bases are a match to TRBD1. The CDR3 spans 15 residues. Per germline, CDR1 MNHEY and CDR2 SMNVEV (reference sequence). Germline trimming cut 7 bases from V and 4 bases from J; bases unmatched to any gene: 11. CDR3: CASTKTGGGFYEQYF. The CDR3 nucleotides read TGTGCCAGCACGAAAACAGGGGGCGGATTTTACGAGCAGTACTTC.

The chain links TRBV20-1 to TRBJ2-7; TRBD1 is a possible D gene (6 bases). Per germline, CDR1 DFQATT and CDR2 SNEGSKA (reference sequence). This CDR3 is built from 14 residues. Between the trimmed V and J ends, which lost 5 bases and 3 bases, there was a span of 17 bases. CDR3 in amino acids: CSALYTDRNYEQYF. Written as DNA, the CDR3 is TGCAGTGCTCTGTACACCGACAGGAACTACGAGCAGTACTTC.

This rearrangement joins TRBV7-9 to TRBJ2-7; D not resolved. Germline V CDR1 and CDR2: SEHNR, FQNEAQ (reference sequence). Trimming took 2 bases from V and 2 from J, leaving 13 bases between them. This CDR3 is built from 15 residues. The CDR3 is CASSLTPAGPYEQYF. CDR3 bases: TGTGCCAGCAGCTTAACCCCTGCAGGTCCCTACGAGCAGTACTTC. Drawing the rest from reference TRBV7-9 and TRBJ2-7, the complete variable domain is DTGVSQNPRHKITKRGQNVTFRCDPISEHNRLYWYRQTLGQGPEFLTYFQNEAQLEKSRLLSDRFSAERPKGSFSTLEIQRTEQGDSAMYLCASSLTPAGPYEQYFGPGTRLTVT.

The chain recombines TRBV27 with TRBJ1-2; no definite D call. The CDR3 length is 14 residues. In germline, CDR1 is MNHEY, CDR2 SMNVEV (reference sequence). Trimming took 4 bases from V and 4 from J, leaving 13 bases between them. CDR3 in DNA: TGTGCCAGCAGTTCGGACCCAGCCTTCTATGGCTACACCTTC. Residues: CASSSDPAFYGYTF.